The sequence of this T cell receptor (beta chain) was determined in a study of control samples from healthy donors and cancer patients. V dropped 3 bases and J dropped 5 bases, with 13 bases sitting between them. Germline loops: CDR1 MDHEN, CDR2 SYDVKM. The CDR3 totals 14 residues. Libraries were prepared by immunoSEQ multiplex PCR; TCRdb keeps only in-frame clonotypes and omits some of them. The sample data list some 180,000 clones. This TCR derives from a woman younger than 45 in good health. The sample consisted of blood. This rearrangement joins TRBV28 to TRBJ1-2; perhaps TRBD1 as D (6 bases). This chain's CDR3 is CASSFSDRMYGYTF. CDR3 sequence (DNA): TGTGCCAGCAGTTTCTCGGACAGAATGTATGGCTACACCTTC.